These 28 T cell receptor beta chains were sequenced from one sample in a study of graft-versus-host responses after intestinal transplantation listed by TCRdb under 2021. The library was prepared using the immunoSEQ multiplex PCR assay. TCRdb provides this immuneACCESS table in a form limited to in-frame rearrangements. Some clones are lacking; in checked studies, under half of them reflect an unresolved V gene, and why the rest are absent is not known. This sample holds tens of thousands of clones; 70% to 90% were observed only once. The biggest ten clones account for roughly 1.5% of the sample. Sequencing used PBMCs, obtained 26 days after transplant. The receptor source for this set is a human patient who received an intestinal transplant, so some T cells may come from the graft donor.

The chain carries TRBV30 and TRBJ2-1, with 8 bases that match TRBD2. With 1 base clipped from V and 5 bases from J, the junction kept 7 bases outside the gene matches. Germline V gene sequence: CDR1 GTSNPN, CDR2 SVGIG (reference sequence). The CDR3 totals 15 residues. In nucleotides, the CDR3 is TGTGCCTGGAGTGGGGCGGGGGGTCGGCACAATGAGCAGTTCTTC. This gives the protein CAWSGAGGRHNEQFF.

The V gene is TRBV28, the J gene TRBJ1-5; D is unresolved. The CDR3 runs 15 residues. The V end lost 5 bases, the J end lost 0 bases, and 11 bases lay between the germline ends. Germline CDR1 and CDR2: MDHEN and SYDVKM. In DNA form, the CDR3 reads TGTGCCAGCAGTCTAACGGGGTTTAGCAATCAGCCCCAGCATTTT. Translating gives CASSLTGFSNQPQHF.

This chain uses TRBV12-5 with TRBJ1-1; a possible D gene is TRBD1 (6 bases). V lost 4 bases and J 1 base, leaving 16 bases between the germline ends. This CDR3 spans 16 amino acids. Germline CDR1 and CDR2: LGHNT and FRNRAP. The chain's CDR3 is CASGYGSGAWNTEAFF. For the CDR3, the DNA is TGTGCTAGTGGTTATGGATCAGGGGCCTGGAACACTGAAGCTTTCTTT.

This chain uses TRBV7-6 with TRBJ1-5, with 7 positions matching TRBD1. The germline gives CDR1 SGHVS, CDR2 FNYEAQ. With 1 base clipped from V and 3 bases from J, the junction kept 0 bases outside the gene matches. This CDR3 is 14 amino acids long. Here the CDR3 DNA reads TGTGCCAGCAGCTTAGAGGGGGCCAATCAGCCCCAGCATTTT. This codes for CASSLEGANQPQHF.

The chain couples TRBV27 to TRBJ1-4, with D perhaps TRBD1 (6 bases). Trimming stripped 4 bases from V and 3 bases from J, with 15 bases between. The CDR3 sequence is 16 residues long. Germline assignment: CDR1 MNHEY and CDR2 SMNVEV (reference sequence). The CDR3 bases are TGTGCCAGCAGTTCCCGCAGGGGCGTAGCTAATGAAAAACTGTTTTTT. This codes for CASSSRRGVANEKLFF.

The gene calls are TRBV7-9 and TRBJ1-5; 7 bases are a match to TRBD1. Germline V CDR1 and CDR2: SEHNR, FQNEAQ (reference sequence). The CDR3 is made up of 15 amino acids. Germline trimming cut 5 bases from V and 6 bases from J; bases unmatched to any gene: 10. CDR3 DNA: TGTGCCAGCAGCCCCATCGGGACAGAAAGTCAGCCCCAGCATTTT. This sequence encodes CASSPIGTESQPQHF.

The chain couples TRBV19 to TRBJ1-2; possibly TRBD1 for D (6 bases). Trimming took 3 bases from V and 6 from J, leaving 20 bases between them. CDR1 and CDR2 (germline): LNHDA, SQIVND (reference sequence). The CDR3 extends over 16 amino acids. The DNA for the CDR3 is TGTGCCAGTAGTATGGGGGCGGGTGTCGACCCCGATGGCTACACCTTC. As protein: CASSMGAGVDPDGYTF. Filled out from reference TRBV19 and TRBJ1-2, the complete variable domain reads DGGITQSPKYLFRKEGQNVTLSCEQNLNHDAMYWYRQDPGQGLRLIYYSQIVNDFQKGDIAEGYSVSREKKESFPLTVTSAQKNPTAFYLCASSMGAGVDPDGYTFGSGTRLTVV.

This rearrangement joins TRBV11-2 to TRBJ1-2, with D tentatively TRBD1 (5 bases). The germline V gene has CDR1 SGHAT and CDR2 FQNNGV. Deletions cut 2 bases from V and 2 bases from J, with 12 bases between. The CDR3 spans 15 residues. CDR3 protein: CASSLTGGENYGYTF. The CDR3 DNA is TGTGCCAGCAGCTTAACCGGGGGTGAAAACTATGGCTACACCTTC.

J is TRBJ2-3 and V is TRBV7-9, with a possible D match to TRBD2 (7 bases). The V end lost 8 bases, the J end lost 0 bases, and 12 bases lay between the germline ends. The length of the CDR3 is 14 residues. The germline V gene encodes CDR1 SEHNR and CDR2 FQNEAQ (reference sequence). CDR3 sequence (DNA): TGTGCCAGCCAAAGGGGGGGCAGCACAGATACGCAGTATTTT. Translating gives CASQRGGSTDTQYF.

This sequence joins TRBV6-1 and TRBJ2-7; 10 bases agree with TRBD2. The V segment lost 1 base and the J segment 3 bases; nucleotides outside the gene matches: 9. The V gene's germline CDR1 is MNHNS and CDR2 SASEGT. The CDR3 covers 17 residues. CDR3 amino acids: CASSEEVALAGLYEQYF. The CDR3 region has the DNA TGTGCCAGCAGTGAAGAGGTGGCACTAGCGGGACTCTACGAGCAGTACTTC.

The chain uses TRBV28 and TRBJ1-6, with 10 bases lining up with TRBD1. The V and J ends lost 10 bases and 7 bases, in that order; junction bases with no gene match: 7. The germline V gene has CDR1 MDHEN and CDR2 SYDVKM. This CDR3 is 14 amino acids long. The DNA of the CDR3 is TGTGCCACCAGGCGGACAGGGGGGAATTCACCCCTCCACTTT. As protein: CATRRTGGNSPLHF.

V is TRBV27 and J is TRBJ2-5; a weak D match, TRBD1 (6 bases). The CDR3 totals 15 residues. The ends were cut back, 6 bases at V and 0 bases at J, with 14 bases in the middle. Germline values: CDR1 MNHEY, CDR2 SMNVEV (reference sequence). The CDR3 sequence is CASSPGTRYQETQYF. The CDR3 nucleotides read TGTGCCAGCAGCCCCGGGACACGGTACCAAGAGACCCAGTACTTC.

The chain joins TRBV28 to TRBJ2-7; weak D call: TRBD2 (6 bases). Deletions cut 6 bases from V and 3 bases from J, with 18 bases between. The CDR3 loop spans 15 amino acids. The germline V gene encodes CDR1 MDHEN and CDR2 SYDVKM. The CDR3 here is CASSPGLPRDYEQYF. CDR3 sequence (DNA): TGTGCCAGCAGCCCGGGACTTCCTAGGGACTACGAGCAGTACTTC.

The chain recombines TRBV15 with TRBJ2-1; D remains ambiguous. The germline V gene encodes CDR1 LNHNV and CDR2 YYDKDF (reference sequence). CDR3 length equals 13 residues. The ends were cut back, 3 bases at V and 7 bases at J, with 10 bases in the middle. The CDR3 is CATSSRNLNEQFF. As DNA, the CDR3 is TGTGCCACCAGCAGCAGGAATCTGAATGAGCAGTTCTTC.

The chain employs TRBV9 and TRBJ2-5, with 11 nucleotides matching TRBD2. The CDR3 spans 16 residues. With V trimmed by 0 bases and J by 1 base, 2 bases remained unmatched. The germline gives CDR1 SGDLS, CDR2 YYNGEE. The CDR3 here is CASSVGTSGGQETQYF. Written as DNA, the CDR3 is TGTGCCAGCAGCGTAGGAACTAGCGGGGGCCAAGAGACCCAGTACTTC.

The chain links TRBV2 to TRBJ1-2; 7 bases map to TRBD1. With 4 bases clipped from V and 0 bases from J, the junction kept 11 bases outside the gene matches. The CDR3 loop spans 17 amino acids. The germline CDR1 and CDR2 sequences are SNHLY and FYNNEI. The CDR3 is CASSAPPGQTANYGYTF. In nucleotides, the CDR3 is TGTGCCAGCAGTGCCCCCCCGGGACAGACTGCTAACTATGGCTACACCTTC.

The rearrangement joins TRBV7-9 to TRBJ2-3; no definite D call. This CDR3 has 13 amino acids. Trimming stripped 2 bases from V and 2 bases from J, with 5 bases between. CDR1 is SEHNR, CDR2 FQNEAQ, per germline (reference sequence). Here the CDR3 DNA reads TGTGCCAGCAGCTTACCCTCCACAGATACGCAGTATTTT. It translates to CASSLPSTDTQYF.

In this sample, this clone turned up once. The chain links TRBV5-1 to TRBJ2-1; 11 nucleotides line up with TRBD2. CDR1 SGHRS and CDR2 YFSETQ come from the germline V gene. V shed 3 bases and J 8 bases; nucleotides not matched to a gene: 13. The CDR3 extends over 17 amino acids. The CDR3: CASSSPKFVAGGDEQFF. The DNA of the CDR3 is TGCGCCAGCAGCTCGCCTAAATTCGTAGCGGGAGGGGATGAGCAGTTCTTC.

The chain joins TRBV19 to TRBJ2-2; maybe TRBD1 (6 bases). The germline V gene encodes CDR1 LNHDA and CDR2 SQIVND (reference sequence). The CDR3 runs to 14 residues. V was shortened by 8 bases and J by 6 bases, with 16 bases between the two germline ends. CDR3 sequence (DNA): TGTGCCAGTTTCGCGAGGGGGAGCGCCGGGGAGCTGTTTTTT. Translating gives CASFARGSAGELFF.

The rearrangement links TRBV19 to TRBJ2-3, with D maybe TRBD2 (5 bases). V was trimmed by 5 bases and J by 6 bases, leaving 6 bases between them. Germline CDR1 and CDR2: LNHDA and SQIVND (reference sequence). This CDR3 region has 11 residues. The CDR3 region is CASSGLDTQYF. The CDR3 DNA is TGTGCCAGTAGTGGACTGGATACGCAGTATTTT.

The chain links TRBV19 to TRBJ2-7; 10 bases are a match to TRBD1. The CDR3 sequence is 15 residues long. Germline-derived CDR1 and CDR2 are LNHDA and SQIVND (reference sequence). V shed 5 bases, J shed 5 bases, and the junction held 9 bases outside the gene matches. Here the CDR3 reads CASSPWGQGMNEQYF. The CDR3 DNA follows: TGTGCCAGTAGTCCATGGGGACAGGGGATGAACGAGCAGTACTTC.

The gene calls are TRBV30 and TRBJ1-5, with 10 bases that match TRBD1. J gave up 4 bases and V 6 bases, and 3 bases lay outside the gene matches. This CDR3 region has 13 residues. Germline CDR1 reads GTSNPN; CDR2 reads SVGIG (reference sequence). The CDR3 DNA sequence: TGTGCCTGTGCGGACAGGGGGAATCAGCCCCAGCATTTT. The encoded protein is CACADRGNQPQHF.

The chain employs TRBV19 and TRBJ1-1, with D maybe TRBD1 (5 bases). The length of the CDR3 is 21 residues. The V gene lost 1 base and the J gene lost 3 bases, with 30 bases spanning the gap. CDR1 and CDR2 (germline): LNHDA, SQIVND (reference sequence). CDR3 loop: CASSIGVQGRGEYGWHTEAFF. The DNA of the CDR3 is TGTGCCAGTAGTATAGGGGTACAAGGGAGGGGCGAGTACGGATGGCACACTGAAGCTTTCTTT.

V gene TRBV9 combines with J gene TRBJ1-2; D ambiguous. There are 16 residues in the CDR3. V was pared by 3 bases and J by 0 bases, with 15 bases between. Germline loops: CDR1 SGDLS, CDR2 YYNGEE. The CDR3 reads CASSGGMGGPNYGYTF. The CDR3 DNA sequence: TGTGCCAGCAGCGGCGGAATGGGAGGACCTAACTATGGCTACACCTTC.

This chain uses TRBV7-9 with TRBJ1-1, with a tentative D call TRBD1 (5 bases). V was clipped by 1 base and J by 6 bases, with 21 bases between them. The CDR3 runs 17 residues. Germline CDR1 reads SEHNR; CDR2 reads FQNEAQ (reference sequence). The CDR3 loop reads CASSLEEGPQAIAEAFF. The CDR3 nucleotides are TGTGCCAGCAGCTTAGAGGAGGGGCCGCAGGCGATCGCTGAAGCTTTCTTT. The full variable domain, completed using reference TRBV7-9 and TRBJ1-1, is DTGVSQNPRHKITKRGQNVTFRCDPISEHNRLYWYRQTLGQGPEFLTYFQNEAQLEKSRLLSDRFSAERPKGSFSTLEIQRTEQGDSAMYLCASSLEEGPQAIAEAFFGQGTRLTVV.

The chain links TRBV6-5 to TRBJ1-1; D gene uncertain. Trimming pared 0 bases from V and 0 bases from J, leaving 11 bases between. Germline values: CDR1 MNHEY, CDR2 SVGAGI. The CDR3 spans 16 residues. The CDR3 reads CASSYSLGTLNTEAFF. CDR3 coding DNA: TGTGCCAGCAGTTACTCACTGGGCACTTTGAACACTGAAGCTTTCTTT.

The chain is built from TRBV6-1 and TRBJ2-3; TRBD2 is a possible D gene (6 bases). The ends were cut back, 3 bases at V and 2 bases at J, with 18 bases in the middle. The CDR3 covers 17 residues. The germline V gene has CDR1 MNHNS and CDR2 SASEGT. CDR3 amino acids: CASSDFGGGAPTDTQYF. DNA for the CDR3: TGTGCCAGCAGTGATTTCGGGGGTGGGGCACCCACAGATACGCAGTATTTT.

CDR3 DNA: TGCGCCAGCAGCTCGGACTGGGGCAATGAGCAGTTCTTC. As protein: CASSSDWGNEQFF. This chain joins TRBV5-1 and TRBJ2-1, with D perhaps matching TRBD2 (5 bases). V was pared by 3 bases and J by 6 bases, with 10 bases between. The germline CDR1 and CDR2 sequences are SGHRS and YFSETQ. This CDR3 is built from 13 residues. The full variable domain, in which reference TRBV5-1 and TRBJ2-1 provide the parts outside the CDR3, is KAGVTQTPRYLIKTRGQQVTLSCSPISGHRSVSWYQQTPGQGLQFLFEYFSETQRNKGNFPGRFSGRQFSNSRSEMNVSTLELGDSALYLCASSSDWGNEQFFGPGTRLTVL.